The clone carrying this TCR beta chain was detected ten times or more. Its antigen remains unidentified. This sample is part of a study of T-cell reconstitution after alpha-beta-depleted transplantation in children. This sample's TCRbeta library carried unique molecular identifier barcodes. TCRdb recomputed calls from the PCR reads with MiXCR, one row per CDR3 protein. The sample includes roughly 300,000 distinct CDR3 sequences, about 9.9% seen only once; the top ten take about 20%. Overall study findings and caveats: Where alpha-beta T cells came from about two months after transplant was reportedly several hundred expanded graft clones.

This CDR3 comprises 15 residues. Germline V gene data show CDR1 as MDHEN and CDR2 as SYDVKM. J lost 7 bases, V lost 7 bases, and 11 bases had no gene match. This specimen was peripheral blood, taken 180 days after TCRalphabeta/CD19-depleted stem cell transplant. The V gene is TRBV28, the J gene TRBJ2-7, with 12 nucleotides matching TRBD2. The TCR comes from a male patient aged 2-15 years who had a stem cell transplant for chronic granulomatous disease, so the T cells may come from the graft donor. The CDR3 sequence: CASKKLAGGPWEQYF. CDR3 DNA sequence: TGTGCCAGCAAAAAGCTAGCGGGAGGGCCGTGGGAGCAGTACTTC.